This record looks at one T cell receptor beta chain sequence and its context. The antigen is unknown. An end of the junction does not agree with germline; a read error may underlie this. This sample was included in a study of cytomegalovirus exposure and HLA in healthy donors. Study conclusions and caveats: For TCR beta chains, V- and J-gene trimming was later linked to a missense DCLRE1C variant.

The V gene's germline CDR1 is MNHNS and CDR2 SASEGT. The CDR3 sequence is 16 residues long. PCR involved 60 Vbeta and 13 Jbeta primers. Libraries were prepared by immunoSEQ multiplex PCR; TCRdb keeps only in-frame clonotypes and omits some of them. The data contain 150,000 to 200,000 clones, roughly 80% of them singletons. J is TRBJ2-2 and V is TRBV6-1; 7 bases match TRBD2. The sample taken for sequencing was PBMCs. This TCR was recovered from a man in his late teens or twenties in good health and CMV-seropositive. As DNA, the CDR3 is TGTGCCAGCAGTGAAGCGGGCGGGAGAGGATCCGGGGAGCTGTCTTTT. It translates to CASSEAGGRGSGELSF.